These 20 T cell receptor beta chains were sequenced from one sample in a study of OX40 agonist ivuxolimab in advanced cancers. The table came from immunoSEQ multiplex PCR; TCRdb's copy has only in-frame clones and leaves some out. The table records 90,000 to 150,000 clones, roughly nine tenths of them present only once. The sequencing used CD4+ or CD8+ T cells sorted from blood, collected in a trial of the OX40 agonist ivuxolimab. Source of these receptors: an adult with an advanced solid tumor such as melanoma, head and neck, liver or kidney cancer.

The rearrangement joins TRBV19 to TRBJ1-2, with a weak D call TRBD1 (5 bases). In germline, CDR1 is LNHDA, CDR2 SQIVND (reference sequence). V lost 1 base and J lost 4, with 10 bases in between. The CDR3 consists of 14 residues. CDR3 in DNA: TGTGCCAGTAGTATAGTTGGGGACCTCTATGGCTACACCTTC. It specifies CASSIVGDLYGYTF.

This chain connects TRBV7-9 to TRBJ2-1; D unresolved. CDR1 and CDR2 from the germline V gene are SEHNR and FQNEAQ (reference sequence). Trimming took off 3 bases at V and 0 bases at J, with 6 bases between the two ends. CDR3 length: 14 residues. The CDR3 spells CASSLSISYNEQFF. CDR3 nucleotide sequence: TGTGCCAGCAGCTTGTCGATCTCCTACAATGAGCAGTTCTTC.

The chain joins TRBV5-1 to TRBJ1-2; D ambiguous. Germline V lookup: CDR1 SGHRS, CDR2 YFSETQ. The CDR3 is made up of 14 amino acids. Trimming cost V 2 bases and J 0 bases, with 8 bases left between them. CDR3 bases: TGCGCCAGCAGCTTCTTCAGCGCTAACTATGGCTACACCTTC. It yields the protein CASSFFSANYGYTF.

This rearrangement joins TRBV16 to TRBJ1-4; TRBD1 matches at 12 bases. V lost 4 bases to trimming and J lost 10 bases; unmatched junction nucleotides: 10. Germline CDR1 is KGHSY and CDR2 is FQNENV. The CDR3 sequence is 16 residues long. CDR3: CASSRGQGAATGKLFF. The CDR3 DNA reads TGTGCCAGCAGCCGGGGACAGGGGGCGGCAACGGGAAAACTGTTTTTT. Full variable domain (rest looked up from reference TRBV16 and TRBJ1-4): GEEVAQTPKHLVRGEGQKAKLYCAPIKGHSYVFWYQQVLKNEFKFLISFQNENVFDETGMPKERFSAKCLPNSPCSLEIQATKLEDSAVYFCASSRGQGAATGKLFFGSGTQLSVL.

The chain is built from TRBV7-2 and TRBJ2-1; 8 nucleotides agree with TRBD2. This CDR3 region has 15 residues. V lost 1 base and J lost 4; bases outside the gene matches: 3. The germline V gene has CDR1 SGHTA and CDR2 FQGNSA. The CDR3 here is CASSLGLAGYNEQFF. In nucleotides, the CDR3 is TGTGCCAGCAGCTTAGGCTTAGCGGGGTACAATGAGCAGTTCTTC.

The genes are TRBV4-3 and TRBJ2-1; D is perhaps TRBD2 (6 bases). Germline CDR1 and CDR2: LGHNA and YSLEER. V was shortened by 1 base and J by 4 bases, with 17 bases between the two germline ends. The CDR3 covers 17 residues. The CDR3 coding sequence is TGCGCCAGCAGCCAAGGAGGTTGGGGGGTTGCGTACAATGAGCAGTTCTTC. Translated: CASSQGGWGVAYNEQFF.

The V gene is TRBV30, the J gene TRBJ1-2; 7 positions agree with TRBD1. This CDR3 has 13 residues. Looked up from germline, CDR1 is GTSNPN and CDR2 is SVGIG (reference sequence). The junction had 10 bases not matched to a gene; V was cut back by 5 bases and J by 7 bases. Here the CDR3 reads CAWWGQPHRGYTF. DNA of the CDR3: TGTGCCTGGTGGGGACAGCCGCATCGTGGCTACACCTTC. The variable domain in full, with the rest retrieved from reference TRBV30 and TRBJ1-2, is SQTIHQWPATLVQPVGSPLSLECTVEGTSNPNLYWYRQAAGRGLQLLFYSVGIGQISSEVPQNLSASRPQDRQFILSSKKLLLSDSGFYLCAWWGQPHRGYTFGSGTRLTVV.

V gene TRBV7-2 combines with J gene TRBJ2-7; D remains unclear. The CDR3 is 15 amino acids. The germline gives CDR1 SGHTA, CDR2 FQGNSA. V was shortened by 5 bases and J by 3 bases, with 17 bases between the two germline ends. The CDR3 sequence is CASSLPMGSVYEQYF. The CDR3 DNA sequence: TGTGCCAGCAGCCTCCCTATGGGAAGCGTCTACGAGCAGTACTTC.

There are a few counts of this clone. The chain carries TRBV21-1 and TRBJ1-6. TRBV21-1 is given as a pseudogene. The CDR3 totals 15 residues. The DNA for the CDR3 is TGTGCCAGCAGCCTTTGGGGGAGGGTCAGGAGATCCCTCCACTTT. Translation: CASSLWGRVRRSLHF.

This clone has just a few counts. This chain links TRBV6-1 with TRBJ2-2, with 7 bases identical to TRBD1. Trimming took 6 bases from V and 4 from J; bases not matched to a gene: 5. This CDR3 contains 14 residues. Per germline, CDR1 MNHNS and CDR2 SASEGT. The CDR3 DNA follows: TGTGCCAGCAGCACTAACAGGGGCACCGGGGAGCTGTTTTTT. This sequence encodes CASSTNRGTGELFF.

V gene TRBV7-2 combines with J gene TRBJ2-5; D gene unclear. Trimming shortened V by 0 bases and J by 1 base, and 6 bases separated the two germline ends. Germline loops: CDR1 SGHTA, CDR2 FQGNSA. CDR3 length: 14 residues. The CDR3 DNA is TGTGCCAGCAGCTTAGCCCAGATCCAAGAGACCCAGTACTTC. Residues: CASSLAQIQETQYF.

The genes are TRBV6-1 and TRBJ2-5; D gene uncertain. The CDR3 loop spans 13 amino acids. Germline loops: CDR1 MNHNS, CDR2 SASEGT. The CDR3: CVCSAASVETQYF. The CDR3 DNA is TGTGTCTGTTCTGCGGCAAGTGTGGAGACCCAGTACTTC.

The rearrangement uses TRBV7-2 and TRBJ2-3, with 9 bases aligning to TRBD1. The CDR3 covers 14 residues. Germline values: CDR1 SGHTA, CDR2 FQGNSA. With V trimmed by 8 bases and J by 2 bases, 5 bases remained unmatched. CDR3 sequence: CASGQGRFTDTQYF. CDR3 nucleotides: TGTGCCAGCGGACAGGGGAGATTCACAGATACGCAGTATTTT.

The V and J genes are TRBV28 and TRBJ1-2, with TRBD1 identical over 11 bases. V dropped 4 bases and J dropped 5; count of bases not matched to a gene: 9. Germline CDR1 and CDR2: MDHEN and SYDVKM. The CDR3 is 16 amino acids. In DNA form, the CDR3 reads TGTGCCAGCAGTTCCGCACCCGGGACAGGGGGGTATGGCTACACCTTC. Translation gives CASSSAPGTGGYGYTF.

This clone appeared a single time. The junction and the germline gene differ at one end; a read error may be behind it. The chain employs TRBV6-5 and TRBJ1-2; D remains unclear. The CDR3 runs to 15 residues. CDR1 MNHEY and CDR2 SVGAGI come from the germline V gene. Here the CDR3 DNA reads TGTGCCAGCAGTAGACTTGGACGGGCTAACTATGGCTGCTCCTTC. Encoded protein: CASSRLGRANYGCSF.

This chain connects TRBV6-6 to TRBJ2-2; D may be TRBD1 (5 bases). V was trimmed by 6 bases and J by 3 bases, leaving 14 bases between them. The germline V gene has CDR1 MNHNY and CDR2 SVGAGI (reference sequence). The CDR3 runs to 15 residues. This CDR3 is CASSRRQTDTGELFF. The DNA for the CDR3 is TGTGCCAGCAGCCGGAGACAGACCGACACCGGGGAGCTGTTTTTT.

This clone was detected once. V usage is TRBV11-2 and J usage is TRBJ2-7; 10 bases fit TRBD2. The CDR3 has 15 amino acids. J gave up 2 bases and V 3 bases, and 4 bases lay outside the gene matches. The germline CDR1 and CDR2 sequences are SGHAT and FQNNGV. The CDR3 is CASSFTSGETYEQYF. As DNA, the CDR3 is TGTGCCAGCAGCTTTACTAGCGGGGAAACCTACGAGCAGTACTTC.

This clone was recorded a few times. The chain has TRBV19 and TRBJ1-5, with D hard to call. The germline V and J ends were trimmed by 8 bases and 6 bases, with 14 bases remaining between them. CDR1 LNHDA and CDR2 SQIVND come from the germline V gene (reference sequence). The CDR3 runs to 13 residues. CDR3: CASGETGSQPQHF. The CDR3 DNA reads TGTGCCAGTGGGGAGACCGGTAGTCAGCCCCAGCATTTT.

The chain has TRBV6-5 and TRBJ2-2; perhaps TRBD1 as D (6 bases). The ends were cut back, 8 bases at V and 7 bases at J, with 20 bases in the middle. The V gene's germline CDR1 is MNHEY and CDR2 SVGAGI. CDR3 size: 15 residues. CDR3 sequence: CASSRGVGAGGELFF. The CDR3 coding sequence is TGTGCCAGCTCACGGGGTGTGGGGGCTGGCGGGGAGCTGTTTTTT.

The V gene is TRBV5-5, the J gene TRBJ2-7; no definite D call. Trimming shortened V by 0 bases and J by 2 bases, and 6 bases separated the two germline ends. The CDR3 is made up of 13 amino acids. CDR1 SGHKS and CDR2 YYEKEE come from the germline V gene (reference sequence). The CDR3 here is CASSLVGTYEQYF. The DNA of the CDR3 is TGTGCCAGCAGCTTGGTGGGCACCTACGAGCAGTACTTC.